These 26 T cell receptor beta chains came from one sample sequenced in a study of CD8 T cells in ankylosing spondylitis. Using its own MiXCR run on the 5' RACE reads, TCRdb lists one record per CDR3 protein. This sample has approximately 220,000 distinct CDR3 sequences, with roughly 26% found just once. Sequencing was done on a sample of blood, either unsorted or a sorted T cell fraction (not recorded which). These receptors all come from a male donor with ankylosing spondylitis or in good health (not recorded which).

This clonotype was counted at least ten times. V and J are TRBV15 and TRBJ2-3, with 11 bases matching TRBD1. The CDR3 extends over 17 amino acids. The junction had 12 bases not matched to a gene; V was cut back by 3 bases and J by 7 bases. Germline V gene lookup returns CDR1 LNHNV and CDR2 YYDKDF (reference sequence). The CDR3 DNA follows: TGTGCCACCAGCAGCCCTTCTTGGACAGGGGGCGTATATACGCAGTATTTT. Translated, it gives CATSSPSWTGGVYTQYF.

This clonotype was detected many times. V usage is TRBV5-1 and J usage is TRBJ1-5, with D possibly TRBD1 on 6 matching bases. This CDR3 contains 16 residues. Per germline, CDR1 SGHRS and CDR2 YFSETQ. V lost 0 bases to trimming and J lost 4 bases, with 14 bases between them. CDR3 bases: TGCGCCAGCAGCTTGGAGGGGGGGGCTAGTAATCAGCCCCAGCATTTT. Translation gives CASSLEGGASNQPQHF.

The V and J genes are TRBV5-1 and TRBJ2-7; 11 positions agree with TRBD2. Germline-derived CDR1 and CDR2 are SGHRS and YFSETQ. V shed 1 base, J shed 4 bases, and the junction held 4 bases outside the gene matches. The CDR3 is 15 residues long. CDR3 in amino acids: CASSLITSGSYEQYF. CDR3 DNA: TGCGCCAGCAGCTTGATCACTAGCGGGAGTTACGAGCAGTACTTC.

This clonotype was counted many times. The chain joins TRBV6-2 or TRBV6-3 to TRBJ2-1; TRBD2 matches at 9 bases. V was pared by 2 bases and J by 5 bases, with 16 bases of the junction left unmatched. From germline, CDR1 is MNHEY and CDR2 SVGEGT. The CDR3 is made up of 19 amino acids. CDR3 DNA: TGTGCCAGCAGTTACATCGGCAGCGGGAGGATGGTGATACACAATGAGCAGTTCTTC. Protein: CASSYIGSGRMVIHNEQFF.

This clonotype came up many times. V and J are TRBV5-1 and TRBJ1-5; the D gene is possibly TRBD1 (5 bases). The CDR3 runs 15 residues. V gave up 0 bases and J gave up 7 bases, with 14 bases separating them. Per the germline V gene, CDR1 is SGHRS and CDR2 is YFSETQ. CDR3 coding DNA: TGCGCCAGCAGCTTGGGGGGGGTCCGGGGGCAGCCCCAGCATTTT. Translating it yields CASSLGGVRGQPQHF.

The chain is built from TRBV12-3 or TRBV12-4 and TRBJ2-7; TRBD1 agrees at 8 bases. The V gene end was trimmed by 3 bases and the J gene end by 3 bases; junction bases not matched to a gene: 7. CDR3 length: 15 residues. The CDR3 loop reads CASSFGAGGIYEQYF. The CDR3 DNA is TGTGCCAGCAGTTTTGGGGCAGGGGGCATCTACGAGCAGTACTTC.

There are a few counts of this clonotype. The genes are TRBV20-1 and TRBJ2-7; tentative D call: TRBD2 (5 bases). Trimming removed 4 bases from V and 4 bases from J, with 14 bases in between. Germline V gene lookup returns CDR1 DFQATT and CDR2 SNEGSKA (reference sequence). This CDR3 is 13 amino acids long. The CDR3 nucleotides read TGCAGTGCTACTTCGGAGGTGGGTTACGAGCAGTACTTC. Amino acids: CSATSEVGYEQYF.

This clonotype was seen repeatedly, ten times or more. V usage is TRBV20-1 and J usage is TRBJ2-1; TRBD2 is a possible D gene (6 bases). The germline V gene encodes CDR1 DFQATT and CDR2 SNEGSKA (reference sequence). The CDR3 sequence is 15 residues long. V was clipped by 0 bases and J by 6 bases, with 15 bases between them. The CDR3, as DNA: TGCAGTGCTAGAGATTATAGCGGTACGGGCAATGAGCAGTTCTTC. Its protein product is CSARDYSGTGNEQFF.

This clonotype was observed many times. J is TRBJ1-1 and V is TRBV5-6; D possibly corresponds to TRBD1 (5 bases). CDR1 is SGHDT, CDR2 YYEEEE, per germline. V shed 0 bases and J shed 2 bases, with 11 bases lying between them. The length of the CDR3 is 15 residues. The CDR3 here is CASSLAKGLNTEAFF. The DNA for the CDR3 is TGTGCCAGCAGCTTGGCGAAGGGGTTAAACACTGAAGCTTTCTTT.

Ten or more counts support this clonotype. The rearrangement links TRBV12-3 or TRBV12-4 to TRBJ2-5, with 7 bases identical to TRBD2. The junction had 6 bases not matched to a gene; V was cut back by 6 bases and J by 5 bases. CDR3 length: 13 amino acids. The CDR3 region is CASRLGGTETQYF. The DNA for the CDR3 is TGTGCCAGCAGGCTCGGGGGGACGGAGACCCAGTACTTC.

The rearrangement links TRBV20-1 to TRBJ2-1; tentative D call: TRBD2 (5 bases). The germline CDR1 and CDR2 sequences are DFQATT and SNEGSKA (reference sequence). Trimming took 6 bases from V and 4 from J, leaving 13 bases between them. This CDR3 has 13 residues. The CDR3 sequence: CSAPRSGYNEQFF. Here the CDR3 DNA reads TGCAGTGCCCCTAGGTCGGGGTACAATGAGCAGTTCTTC.

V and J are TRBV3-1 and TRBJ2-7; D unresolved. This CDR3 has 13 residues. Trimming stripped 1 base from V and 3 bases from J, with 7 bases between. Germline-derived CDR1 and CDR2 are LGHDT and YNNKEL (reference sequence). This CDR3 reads CASSQGGYYEQYF. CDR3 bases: TGTGCCAGCAGCCAAGGGGGATACTACGAGCAGTACTTC.

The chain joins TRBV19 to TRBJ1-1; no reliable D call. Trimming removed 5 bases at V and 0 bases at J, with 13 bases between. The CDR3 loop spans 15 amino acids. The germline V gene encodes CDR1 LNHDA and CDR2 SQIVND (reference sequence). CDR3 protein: CASSDIKGMNTEAFF. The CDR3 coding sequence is TGTGCCAGTAGTGATATAAAAGGCATGAACACTGAAGCTTTCTTT.

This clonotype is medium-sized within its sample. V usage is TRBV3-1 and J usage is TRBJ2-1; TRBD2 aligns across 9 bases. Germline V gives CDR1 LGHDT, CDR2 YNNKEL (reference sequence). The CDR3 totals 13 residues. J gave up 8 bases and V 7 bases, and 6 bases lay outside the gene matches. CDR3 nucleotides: TGTGCCAGCAAGGGTAGCGGGAGTTATGAGCAGTTCTTC. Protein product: CASKGSGSYEQFF.

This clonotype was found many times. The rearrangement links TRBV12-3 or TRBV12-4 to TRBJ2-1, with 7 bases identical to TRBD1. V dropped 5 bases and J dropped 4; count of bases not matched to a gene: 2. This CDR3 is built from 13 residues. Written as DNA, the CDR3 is TGTGCCAGCAGTCGGGACAGATACAATGAGCAGTTCTTC. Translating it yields CASSRDRYNEQFF.

CDR3 nucleotide sequence: TGCAGTGCCGGGACTAGCGGAAACACAGATACGCAGTATTTT. It codes for CSAGTSGNTDTQYF. V is TRBV20-1 and J is TRBJ2-3; 11 nucleotides align to TRBD2. The CDR3 has 14 residues. Trimming cost V 6 bases and J 2 bases; bases outside gene matches: 4. The germline V gene has CDR1 DFQATT and CDR2 SNEGSKA (reference sequence).

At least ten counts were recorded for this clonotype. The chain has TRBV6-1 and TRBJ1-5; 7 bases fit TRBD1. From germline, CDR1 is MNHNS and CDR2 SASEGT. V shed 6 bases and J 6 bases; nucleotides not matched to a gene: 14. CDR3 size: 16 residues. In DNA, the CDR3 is TGTGCCAGCAGCAATACCGGGACAGTCTTGACTCAGCCCCAGCATTTT. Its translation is CASSNTGTVLTQPQHF.

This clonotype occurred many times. DNA of the CDR3: TGTGCCACCAGCAGAGACCTTGGAGGACCGGGGACAGATACGCAGTATTTT. It encodes CATSRDLGGPGTDTQYF. The rearrangement joins TRBV15 to TRBJ2-3; TRBD2 might be the D (5 bases). Germline V gene sequence: CDR1 LNHNV, CDR2 YYDKDF (reference sequence). The length of the CDR3 is 17 residues. V was shortened by 0 bases and J by 3 bases, with 16 bases between the two germline ends.

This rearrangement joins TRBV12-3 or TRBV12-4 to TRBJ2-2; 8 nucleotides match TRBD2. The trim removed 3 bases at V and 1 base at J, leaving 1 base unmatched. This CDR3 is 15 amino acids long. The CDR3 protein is CASSFAGGNTGELFF. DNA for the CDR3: TGTGCCAGCAGTTTCGCGGGAGGGAACACCGGGGAGCTGTTTTTT.

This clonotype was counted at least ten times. CDR3 sequence reads: CSARGGGRETEAFF. In DNA, the CDR3 is TGCAGTGCTAGAGGGGGGGGCAGGGAAACTGAAGCTTTCTTT. The chain combines TRBV20-1 with TRBJ1-1; TRBD1 might be the D (6 bases). The CDR3 loop spans 14 amino acids. CDR1 and CDR2 from the germline V gene are DFQATT and SNEGSKA (reference sequence). Trimming left V 1 base short and J 5 bases short, with 14 bases between.

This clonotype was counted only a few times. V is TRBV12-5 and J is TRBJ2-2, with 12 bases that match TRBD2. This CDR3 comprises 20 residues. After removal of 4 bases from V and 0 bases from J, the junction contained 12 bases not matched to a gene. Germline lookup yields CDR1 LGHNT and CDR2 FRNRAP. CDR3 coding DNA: TGTGCTAGTGGTTCCCGCGCCTTACTAGCGGGAGGCTCGAACACCGGGGAGCTGTTTTTT. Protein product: CASGSRALLAGGSNTGELFF.

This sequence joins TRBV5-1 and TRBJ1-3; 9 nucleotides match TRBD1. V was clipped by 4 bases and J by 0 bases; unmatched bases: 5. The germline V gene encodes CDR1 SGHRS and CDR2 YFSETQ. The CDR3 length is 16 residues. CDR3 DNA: TGCGCCAGCAGCACCGGACAGGGGCACTCTGGAAACACCATATATTTT. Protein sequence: CASSTGQGHSGNTIYF.

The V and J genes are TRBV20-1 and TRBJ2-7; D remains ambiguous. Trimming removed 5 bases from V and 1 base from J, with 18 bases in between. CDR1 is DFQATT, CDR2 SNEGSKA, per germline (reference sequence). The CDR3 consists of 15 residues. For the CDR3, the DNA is TGCAGTGCTCCAGCCCGGCGCCCCCAATCCTACGAGCAGTACTTC. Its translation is CSAPARRPQSYEQYF.

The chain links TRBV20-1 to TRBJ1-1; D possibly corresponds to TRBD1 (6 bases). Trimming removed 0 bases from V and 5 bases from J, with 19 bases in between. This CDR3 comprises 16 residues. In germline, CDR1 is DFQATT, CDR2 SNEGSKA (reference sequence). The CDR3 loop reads CSARDGGQKRHTEAFF. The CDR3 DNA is TGCAGTGCTAGAGATGGGGGGCAAAAGAGGCATACTGAAGCTTTCTTT.

In DNA, the CDR3 is TGTGCCAGCAGTTACTCGGAGGGGGCAGCTTTCTTT. Translated, it gives CASSYSEGAAFF. The chain uses TRBV6-6 and TRBJ1-1; 7 bases line up with TRBD1. Trimming removed 0 bases from V and 10 bases from J; junction bases left unmatched: 2. Germline CDR1 reads MNHNY; CDR2 reads SVGAGI (reference sequence). The CDR3 spans 12 residues.

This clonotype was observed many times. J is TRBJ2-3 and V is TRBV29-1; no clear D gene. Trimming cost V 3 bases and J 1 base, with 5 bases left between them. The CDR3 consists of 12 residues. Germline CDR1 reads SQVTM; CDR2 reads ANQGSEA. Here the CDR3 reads CSVDGGTDTQYF. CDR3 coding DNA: TGCAGCGTTGACGGAGGCACAGATACGCAGTATTTT.